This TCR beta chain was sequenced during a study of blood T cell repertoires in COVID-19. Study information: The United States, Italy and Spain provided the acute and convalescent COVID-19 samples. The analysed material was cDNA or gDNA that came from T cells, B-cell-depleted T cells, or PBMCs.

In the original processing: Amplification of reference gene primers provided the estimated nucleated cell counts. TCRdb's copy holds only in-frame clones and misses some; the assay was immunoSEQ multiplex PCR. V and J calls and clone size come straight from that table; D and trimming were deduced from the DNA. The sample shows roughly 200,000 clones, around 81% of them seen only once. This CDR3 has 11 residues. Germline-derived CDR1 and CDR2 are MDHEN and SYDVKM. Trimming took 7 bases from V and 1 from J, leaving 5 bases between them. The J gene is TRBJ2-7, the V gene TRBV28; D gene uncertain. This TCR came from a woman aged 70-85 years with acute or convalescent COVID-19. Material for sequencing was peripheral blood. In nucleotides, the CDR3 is TGTGCCAGCACGGAGTCCTACGAGCAGTACTTC. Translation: CASTESYEQYF.